The 14 T cell receptor beta chains below come from one sample, sequenced in a study of blood T cell repertoires in COVID-19. Produced via immunoSEQ multiplex PCR; TCRdb's table is partial and in-frame only. The data hold around 160,000 clones, with around 80% observed a single time. Sequenced: peripheral blood. These receptors were collected from a man in his sixties with active or convalescent COVID-19.

This chain uses TRBV30 with TRBJ2-3; the D is unclear. Trimming removed 4 bases at V and 0 bases at J, with 11 bases between. CDR3 length: 14 amino acids. CDR1 GTSNPN and CDR2 SVGIG come from the germline V gene (reference sequence). Written as DNA, the CDR3 is TGTGCCTGGACCCCGGTCGGGAGCACAGATACGCAGTATTTT. It yields the protein CAWTPVGSTDTQYF.

This clone has just one count. The chain carries TRBV6-5 and TRBJ1-2, with D possibly TRBD1 on 6 matching bases. The germline CDR1 and CDR2 sequences are MNHEY and SVGAGI. Trimming shortened V by 6 bases and J by 3 bases, and 14 bases separated the two germline ends. The CDR3 has 14 amino acids. Written as DNA, the CDR3 is TGTGCCAGCAGATTGGGGGCCTCAGACTATGGCTACACCTTC. This translates into CASRLGASDYGYTF.

Concerning this clone: The same CDR3 is also encoded by other DNA sequences in this sample. The rearrangement uses TRBV5-6 and TRBJ1-6; D may be TRBD1 (6 bases). The CDR3 extends over 14 amino acids. Germline V gene data show CDR1 as SGHDT and CDR2 as YYEEEE. Trimming left V 4 bases short and J 7 bases short, with 12 bases between. In DNA, the CDR3 is TGTGCCAGCAGCCTTCGGACAGAGAATTCACCCCTCCACTTT. Encoded protein: CASSLRTENSPLHF.

J is TRBJ2-1 and V is TRBV27, with D perhaps TRBD1 (6 bases). Trimming took 6 bases from V and 8 from J, leaving 14 bases between them. The CDR3 consists of 13 residues. CDR1 is MNHEY and CDR2 is SMNVEV in the germline V gene (reference sequence). The CDR3 here is CASRKTGYDEQFF. CDR3 coding DNA: TGTGCCAGCAGAAAGACAGGTTATGATGAGCAGTTCTTC.

The sample holds one count of this clone. This chain uses TRBV28 with TRBJ2-5; 7 bases are shared with TRBD1. Trimming took 6 bases from V and 0 from J; bases not matched to a gene: 13. The germline V gene has CDR1 MDHEN and CDR2 SYDVKM. The CDR3 covers 17 residues. CDR3 DNA: TGTGCCAGCAGAAACGTACCGGGACAGACAGACCAAGAGACCCAGTACTTC. It codes for CASRNVPGQTDQETQYF.

The CDR3 sequence: CASSLGDRAANEKLFF. For the CDR3, the DNA is TGCGCCAGCAGCTTGGGGGACAGGGCGGCTAATGAAAAACTGTTTTTT. The chain joins TRBV5-1 to TRBJ1-4; 9 bases match TRBD1. V was clipped by 0 bases and J by 3 bases; unmatched bases: 3. The V gene's germline CDR1 is SGHRS and CDR2 YFSETQ. The length of the CDR3 is 16 residues.

V usage is TRBV5-6 and J usage is TRBJ2-7; 9 bases map to TRBD2. The germline V gene encodes CDR1 SGHDT and CDR2 YYEEEE. V lost 0 bases, J lost 5 bases, and 9 bases stayed unmatched. CDR3 length: 16 amino acids. The CDR3 region has the DNA TGTGCCAGCAGCTTGGCGCTAGCGGGAAAGATCCACGAGCAGTACTTC. Translated, it gives CASSLALAGKIHEQYF.

The chain combines TRBV28 with TRBJ1-1; D might be TRBD1 (5 bases). Between the trimmed V and J ends, which lost 2 bases and 5 bases, there was a span of 9 bases. Germline V gives CDR1 MDHEN, CDR2 SYDVKM. The CDR3 has 13 amino acids. The CDR3 DNA is TGTGCCAGCAGTTTAATGGGGCGTACTGAAGCTTTCTTT. Translated, it gives CASSLMGRTEAFF.

V is TRBV18 and J is TRBJ2-2, with TRBD1 matching over 7 bases. The germline V gene has CDR1 KGHSH and CDR2 LQKENI. V gave up 3 bases and J gave up 4 bases; unmatched junction bases: 14. The CDR3 runs to 18 residues. This CDR3 reads CASSPFVQGPTSTGELFF. As DNA, the CDR3 is TGTGCCAGCTCACCTTTCGTACAGGGGCCAACCTCCACCGGGGAGCTGTTTTTT.

The chain is built from TRBV21-1 and TRBJ1-5; the table's D call, TRBD1, was not checked against the DNA. TRBV21-1 is tagged as a pseudogene. The CDR3 extends over 18 amino acids. The CDR3 nucleotides are TGTGCCACCCTCCCACGTAAGCGCCGGACAGATAGCAATCAGCCCCAGCATTTT. Residues: CATLPRKRRTDSNQPQHF.

This chain joins TRBV3-1 (or the pseudogene TRBV3-2) and TRBJ2-3, with TRBD2 identical over 8 bases. This CDR3 comprises 19 residues. CDR1 is LGHDT, CDR2 YNNKEL, per germline (reference sequence). V lost 1 base to trimming and J lost 2 bases; unmatched junction nucleotides: 14. The CDR3 bases are TGTGCCAGCAGCCAAGTTGCTCCCGGGAAACTAGCGGTCACAGATACGCAGTATTTT. This sequence encodes CASSQVAPGKLAVTDTQYF.

This clone occurred a few times. This chain joins TRBV27 and TRBJ1-2; possibly TRBD1 for D (6 bases). This CDR3 is built from 13 residues. V dropped 8 bases and J dropped 4 bases, with 14 bases sitting between them. CDR1 and CDR2 (germline): MNHEY, SMNVEV (reference sequence). The CDR3 loop is CASGRQVGYGYTF. CDR3 nucleotides: TGTGCCAGCGGGAGACAGGTGGGCTATGGCTACACCTTC.

The chain links TRBV5-4 to TRBJ2-5; D may be TRBD1 (5 bases). The length of the CDR3 is 13 residues. Germline lookup yields CDR1 SGHNT and CDR2 YYREEE (reference sequence). Trimming left V 9 bases short and J 3 bases short, with 15 bases between. The CDR3: CANSLQGEETQYF. CDR3 coding DNA: TGTGCCAACTCACTACAAGGGGAAGAGACCCAGTACTTC.

This chain joins TRBV3-1 (or the pseudogene TRBV3-2) and TRBJ1-3, with D possibly being TRBD1 (6 bases). Germline CDR1 LGHDT, CDR2 YNNKEL (reference sequence). V lost 1 base and J 16 bases, leaving 14 bases between the germline ends. The CDR3 totals 12 residues. CDR3 sequence (DNA): TGTGCCAGCAGCCAAGTGGCAGGGGTTGGGTATTTT. As protein: CASSQVAGVGYF.